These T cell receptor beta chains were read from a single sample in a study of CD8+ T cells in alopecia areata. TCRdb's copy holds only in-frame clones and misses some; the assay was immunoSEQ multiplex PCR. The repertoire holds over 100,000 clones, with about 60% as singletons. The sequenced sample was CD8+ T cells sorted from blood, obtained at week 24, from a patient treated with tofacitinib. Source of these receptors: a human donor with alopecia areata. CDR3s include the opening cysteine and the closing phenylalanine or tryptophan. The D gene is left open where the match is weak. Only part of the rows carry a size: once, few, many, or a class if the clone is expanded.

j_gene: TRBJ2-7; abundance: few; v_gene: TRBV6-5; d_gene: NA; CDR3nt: TGTGCCAGCAGTTACCTTACAGCGCCGGGCGAGCAGTACTTC; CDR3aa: CASSYLTAPGEQYF
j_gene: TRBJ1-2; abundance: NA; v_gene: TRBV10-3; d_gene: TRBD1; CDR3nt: TGTGCCATCAGCTCGCTCTGGGACAGGCCCATCCATGGCTACACCTTC; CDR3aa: CAISSLWDRPIHGYTF
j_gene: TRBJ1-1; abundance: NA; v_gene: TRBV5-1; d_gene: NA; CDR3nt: TGCGCCAGCAGCCCGCCGGAGGGAAGCGACACTGAAGCTTTCTTT; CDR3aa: CASSPPEGSDTEAFF
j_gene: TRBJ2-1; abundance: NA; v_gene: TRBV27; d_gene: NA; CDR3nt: TGTGCCGGGGGAAGGTCACGCTCCGGTGAGCAGTTCTTC; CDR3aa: CAGGRSRSGEQFF
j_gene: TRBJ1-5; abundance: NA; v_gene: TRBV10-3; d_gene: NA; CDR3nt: TGTGCCATCAGTACGAGGCCAAACGGGAATCAGCCCCAGCATTTT; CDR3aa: CAISTRPNGNQPQHF
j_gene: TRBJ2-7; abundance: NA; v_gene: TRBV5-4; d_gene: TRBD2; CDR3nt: TGTGCCAGCAGCGCGGGGACTAACTACGAGCAGTACTTC; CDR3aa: CASSAGTNYEQYF
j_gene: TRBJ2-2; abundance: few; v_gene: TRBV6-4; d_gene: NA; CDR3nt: TGTGCCAGCAGTGCGCAGGGTGACACCGGGGAGCTGTTTTTT; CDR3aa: CASSAQGDTGELFF
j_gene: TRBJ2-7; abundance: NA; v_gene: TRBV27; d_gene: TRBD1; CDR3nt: TGTGCCAGCAGTTTCCGGACAGGGGGCACCTACGAGCAGTACTTC; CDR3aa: CASSFRTGGTYEQYF
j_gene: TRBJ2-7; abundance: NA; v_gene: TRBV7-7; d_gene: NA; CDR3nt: TGTGCTAGCAGCTTAGATCGGGGATACGAGCAGTACTTC; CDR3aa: CASSLDRGYEQYF
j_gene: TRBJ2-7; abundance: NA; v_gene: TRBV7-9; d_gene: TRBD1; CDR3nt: TGTGCCAGCAGCTCCCAGGGGGTGGCCTACGAGCAGTACTTC; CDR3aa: CASSSQGVAYEQYF
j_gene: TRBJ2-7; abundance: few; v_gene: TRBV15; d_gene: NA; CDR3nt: TGTGCCACCAGCAGAGGTCCCGACAGACTCTCCTACGAGCAGTACTTC; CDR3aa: CATSRGPDRLSYEQYF
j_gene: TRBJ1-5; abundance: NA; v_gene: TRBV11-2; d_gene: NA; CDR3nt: TGTGCCAGCATGGAGGGCATTTACAATCAGCCCCAGCATTTT; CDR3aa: CASMEGIYNQPQHF
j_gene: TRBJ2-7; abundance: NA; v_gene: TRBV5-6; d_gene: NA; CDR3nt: TGTGCCAGCAGCGTCCTAGGGTCGGAGAGTACGTACGAGCAGTACTTC; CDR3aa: CASSVLGSESTYEQYF
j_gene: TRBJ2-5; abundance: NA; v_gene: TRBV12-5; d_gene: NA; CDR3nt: TGTGCTAGTGGTTTGGTAAAAGGGGGTGGCGTGGAGACCCAGTACTTC; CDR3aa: CASGLVKGGGVETQYF
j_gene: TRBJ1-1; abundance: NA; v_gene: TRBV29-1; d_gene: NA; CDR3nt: TGCAGCGTTCGTTTCATGAACACTGAAGCTTTCTTT; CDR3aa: CSVRFMNTEAFF
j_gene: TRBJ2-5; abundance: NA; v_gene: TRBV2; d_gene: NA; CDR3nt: TGTGCCAGCAGGGGGGCTAGCGTACCCACCTCCCAAGAGACCCAGTACTTC; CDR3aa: CASRGASVPTSQETQYF
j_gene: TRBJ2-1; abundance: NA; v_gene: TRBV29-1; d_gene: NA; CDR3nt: TGCAGCGGTGAGGACAATGAGCAGTTCTTC; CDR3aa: CSGEDNEQFF
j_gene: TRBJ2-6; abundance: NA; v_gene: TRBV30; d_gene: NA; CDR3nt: TGTGCCTGGGCGCCTGGGGCGGGGGCCAACGTCCTGACTTTC; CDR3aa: CAWAPGAGANVLTF
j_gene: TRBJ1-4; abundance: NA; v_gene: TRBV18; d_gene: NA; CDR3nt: TGTGCCAGCTCACCAGGGGGAAAACTGTTTTTT; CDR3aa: CASSPGGKLFF
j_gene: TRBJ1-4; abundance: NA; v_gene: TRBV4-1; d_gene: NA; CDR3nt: TGCGCCAGCAGCCAAGATTCCGACTTCCCTGGGGAAAAACTGTTTTTT; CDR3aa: CASSQDSDFPGEKLFF
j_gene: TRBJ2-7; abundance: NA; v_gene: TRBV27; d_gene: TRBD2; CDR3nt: TGTGCCAGCAGCCTGCGGGGGAGCGGCTACGAGCAGTACTTC; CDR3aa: CASSLRGSGYEQYF
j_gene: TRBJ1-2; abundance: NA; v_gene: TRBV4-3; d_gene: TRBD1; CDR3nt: TGCGCCAGCAGCCAAGTCTTGACAGGGAACTATGGCTACACCTTC; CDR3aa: CASSQVLTGNYGYTF
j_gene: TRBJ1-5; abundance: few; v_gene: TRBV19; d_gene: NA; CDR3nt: TGTGCCAGTAGTATTAGGGAGACGGTGGATCAGCCCCAGCATTTT; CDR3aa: CASSIRETVDQPQHF
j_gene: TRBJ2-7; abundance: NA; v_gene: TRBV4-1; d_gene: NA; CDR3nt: TGCGCCAGCAGCCCTAGTCCCCTCGTTCACGAGCAGTACTTC; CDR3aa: CASSPSPLVHEQYF
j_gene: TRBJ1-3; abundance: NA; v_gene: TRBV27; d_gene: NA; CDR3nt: TGTGCCAGCAGCTCCTCCGGCTCTGGAAACACCATATATTTT; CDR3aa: CASSSSGSGNTIYF
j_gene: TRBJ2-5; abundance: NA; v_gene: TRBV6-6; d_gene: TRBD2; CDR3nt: TGTGCCAGCAGTTACGTCCAGGAGCGGGGTATGGAGACCCAGTACTTC; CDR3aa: CASSYVQERGMETQYF
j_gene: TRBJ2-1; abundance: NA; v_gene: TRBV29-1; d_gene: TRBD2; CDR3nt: TGCAGCCTCTTTTTAGCGGGGTACAATGAGCAGTTCTTC; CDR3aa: CSLFLAGYNEQFF
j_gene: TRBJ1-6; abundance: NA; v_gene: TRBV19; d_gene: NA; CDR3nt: TGTGCCAGTAGTATCCCCTCCCTGGATTCACCCCTCCACTTT; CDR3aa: CASSIPSLDSPLHF
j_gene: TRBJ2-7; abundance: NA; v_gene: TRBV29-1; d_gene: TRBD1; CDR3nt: TGCAGCGTTGAGTCTCAGGGGGTGCAGTACTTC; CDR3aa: CSVESQGVQYF
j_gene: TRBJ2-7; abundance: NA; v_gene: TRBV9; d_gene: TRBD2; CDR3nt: TGTGCCAGCAGCCTCCTAGCGGGGCCCTCCTACGAGCAGTACTTC; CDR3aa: CASSLLAGPSYEQYF
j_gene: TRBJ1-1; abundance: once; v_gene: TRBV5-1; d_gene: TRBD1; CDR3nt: TGCGCCAGCAGCTTGGGACAGGGGCGCACTGAAGCTTTCTTT; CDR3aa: CASSLGQGRTEAFF
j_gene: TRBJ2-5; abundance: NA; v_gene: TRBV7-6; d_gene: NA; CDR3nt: TGTGCCAGCAGCCGTCTGACCCAGGGGGAGACCCAGTACTTC; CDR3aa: CASSRLTQGETQYF
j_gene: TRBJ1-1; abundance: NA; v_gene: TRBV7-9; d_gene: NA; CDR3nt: TGTGCCAGCAGCCTCGGTCCCTCGACTGAAGCTTTCTTT; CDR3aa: CASSLGPSTEAFF
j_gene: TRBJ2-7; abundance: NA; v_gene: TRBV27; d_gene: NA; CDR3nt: TGTGCCAGCAGTTTCTCCCCGCCCAGCTACGAGCAGTACTTC; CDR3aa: CASSFSPPSYEQYF
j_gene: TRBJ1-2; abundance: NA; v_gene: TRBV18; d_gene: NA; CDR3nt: TGTGCCAGCTCACCTCAGCACGGGGGATCATCGGACTATGGCTACACCTTC; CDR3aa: CASSPQHGGSSDYGYTF
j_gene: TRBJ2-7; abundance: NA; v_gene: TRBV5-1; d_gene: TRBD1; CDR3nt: TGCGCCAGCAGCTTTCGACAGGGGACCTACGAGCAGTACTTC; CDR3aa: CASSFRQGTYEQYF
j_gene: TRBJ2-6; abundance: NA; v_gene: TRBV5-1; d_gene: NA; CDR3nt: TGCGCCAGCAGCGCCGTGAGCTCTGGGGCCAACGTCCTGACTTTC; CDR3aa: CASSAVSSGANVLTF
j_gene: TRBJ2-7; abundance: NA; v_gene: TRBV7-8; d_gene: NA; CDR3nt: TGTGCCAGCAGGTTAAGGGCAGCCTTCACCTACGAGCAGTACTTC; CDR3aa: CASRLRAAFTYEQYF
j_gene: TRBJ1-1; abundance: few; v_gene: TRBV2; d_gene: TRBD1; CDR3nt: TGTGCCAGCAGTGAAACTCTGGGACACAGGGGGCCGCGGGCTTTCTTT; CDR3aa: CASSETLGHRGPRAFF
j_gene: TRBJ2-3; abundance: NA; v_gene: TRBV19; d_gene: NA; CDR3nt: TGTGCCAGTACCGACGGTCCCCGATGGGGCACAGATACGCAGTATTTT; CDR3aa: CASTDGPRWGTDTQYF
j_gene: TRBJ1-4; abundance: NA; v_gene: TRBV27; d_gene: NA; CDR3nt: TGTGCCAGCAGTAAGGGCCCGGGGGCGCTGATTGAAAAACTGTTTTTT; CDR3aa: CASSKGPGALIEKLFF
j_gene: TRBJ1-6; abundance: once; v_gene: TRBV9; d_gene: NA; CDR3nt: TGTGCCAGCAGCGGATTGGACGGTTCACCCCTCCACTTT; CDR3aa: CASSGLDGSPLHF
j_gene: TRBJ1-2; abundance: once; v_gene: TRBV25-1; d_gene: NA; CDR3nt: TGTGCCAGCAGTGCCCCAGGGGATGGCTACACCTTC; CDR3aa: CASSAPGDGYTF
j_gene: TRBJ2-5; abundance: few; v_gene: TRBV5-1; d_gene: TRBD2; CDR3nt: TGCGCCAGCAGCTATCTAGCGGGGGGGCCAGAGACCCAGTACTTC; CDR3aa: CASSYLAGGPETQYF
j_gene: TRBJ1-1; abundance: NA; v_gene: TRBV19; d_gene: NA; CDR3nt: TGTGCCAGTAGTATTCCGGGCTACACTGAAGCTTTCTTT; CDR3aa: CASSIPGYTEAFF
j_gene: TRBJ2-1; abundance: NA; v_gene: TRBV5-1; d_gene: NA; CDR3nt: TGCGCCAGCAGCTTGGCCCTTTCCAATGAGCAGTTCTTC; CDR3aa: CASSLALSNEQFF
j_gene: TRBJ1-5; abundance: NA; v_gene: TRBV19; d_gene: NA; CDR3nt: TGTGCCAGTAGTAGGATAGAAGGGGCGGAACAGCCCCAGCATTTT; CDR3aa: CASSRIEGAEQPQHF
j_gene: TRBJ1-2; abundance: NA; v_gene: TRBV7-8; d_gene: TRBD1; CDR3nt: TGTGCCAGCAGCTTAGGCGTACAGGGGTGGGGCTATGGCTACACCTTC; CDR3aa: CASSLGVQGWGYGYTF
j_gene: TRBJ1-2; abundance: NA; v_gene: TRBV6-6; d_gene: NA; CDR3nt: TGTGCCAGCAGTTACTCCCCCGGGGGAGGTGATGGCTACACCTTC; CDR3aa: CASSYSPGGGDGYTF
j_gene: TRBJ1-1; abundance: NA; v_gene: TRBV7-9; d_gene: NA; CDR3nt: TGTGCCAGCAGCTTAGACTTTGCCAGAGACACTGAAGCTTTCTTT; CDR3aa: CASSLDFARDTEAFF
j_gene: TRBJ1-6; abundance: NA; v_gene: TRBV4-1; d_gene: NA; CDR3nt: TGCGCCAGCAGCCAAGTGCTTCCGGGGGTCGGCTCACCCCTCCACTTT; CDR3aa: CASSQVLPGVGSPLHF
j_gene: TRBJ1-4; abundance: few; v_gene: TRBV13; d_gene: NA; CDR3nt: TGTGCCAGCAGCAATCCTCGGGCTAATGAAAAACTGTTTTTT; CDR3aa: CASSNPRANEKLFF
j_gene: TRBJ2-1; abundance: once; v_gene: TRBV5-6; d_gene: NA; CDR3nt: TGTGCCAGCAGCTACCTTACAGGGAACAATGAGCAGTTCTTC; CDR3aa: CASSYLTGNNEQFF
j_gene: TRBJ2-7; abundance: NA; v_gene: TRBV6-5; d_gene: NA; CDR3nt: TGTGCCAGCAGTTACTCGGACAACTACGAGCAGTACTTC; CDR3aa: CASSYSDNYEQYF
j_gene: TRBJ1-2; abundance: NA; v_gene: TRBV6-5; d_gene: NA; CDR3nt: TGTGCCAGCAGTTACTCTCCCCGGGGCGGTGGCTACACCTTC; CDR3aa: CASSYSPRGGGYTF
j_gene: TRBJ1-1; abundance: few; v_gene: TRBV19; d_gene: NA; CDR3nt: TGTGCCAGCAGATCAGCGGGTCTCGGGACTGAAGCTTTCTTT; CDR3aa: CASRSAGLGTEAFF
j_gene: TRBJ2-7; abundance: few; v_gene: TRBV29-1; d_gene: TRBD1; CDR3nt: TGCAGCGTTGCAGGGGGCTCAGACTACGAGCAGTACTTC; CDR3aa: CSVAGGSDYEQYF